A single sample gave rise to the 30 T cell receptor beta chains below, sequenced in a study of T cells in Graves' hyperthyroidism and ophthalmopathy. RNA transcripts gave rise to amplified TCR beta CDR3 regions. Using the HTBI primer set, a first-round RT-PCR was run on the TCR CDR3. TCRdb re-called the multiplex PCR reads with MiXCR, one entry per CDR3 protein. The sample yields a few hundred thousand distinct CDR3 sequences, just under 25% seen once. The material sequenced was blood. These receptors were taken from a man in his forties or fifties with Graves' hyperthyroidism.

Ten or more counts support this clonotype. The rearrangement links TRBV6-1 to TRBJ1-1; D call uncertain. The V gene's germline CDR1 is MNHNS and CDR2 SASEGT. Trimming took off 1 base at V and 8 bases at J, with 5 bases between the two ends. CDR3 length: 11 amino acids. The CDR3 DNA reads TGTGCCAGCAGTGAAGTTCAGGAAGCTTTCTTT. Protein product: CASSEVQEAFF.

This rearrangement joins TRBV7-2 to TRBJ2-1, with TRBD2 matching over 11 bases. The CDR3 is 17 amino acids. Germline assignment: CDR1 SGHTA and CDR2 FQGNSA. V dropped 5 bases and J dropped 8; count of bases not matched to a gene: 14. CDR3 protein: CASSQEGLAGGGDEQFF. In DNA form, the CDR3 reads TGTGCCAGCAGCCAAGAAGGTTTAGCGGGAGGGGGCGATGAGCAGTTCTTC.

This clonotype was observed a few times. The V and J genes are TRBV27 and TRBJ2-7; 13 bases line up with TRBD2. The germline gives CDR1 MNHEY, CDR2 SMNVEV (reference sequence). Trimming took 3 bases from V and 5 from J; bases not matched to a gene: 7. The CDR3 totals 16 residues. CDR3 sequence (DNA): TGTGCCAGCAGTTTTCTTACTAGCGGGAGGGAACACGAGCAGTACTTC. Translation: CASSFLTSGREHEQYF.

This clonotype turned up a few times. This chain links TRBV7-9 with TRBJ1-1, with D tentatively TRBD1 (5 bases). The germline CDR1 and CDR2 sequences are SEHNR and FQNEAQ (reference sequence). Deletions cut 5 bases from V and 3 bases from J, with 16 bases between. The length of the CDR3 is 15 residues. The CDR3 loop reads CASSVPRGMDTEAFF. CDR3 bases: TGTGCCAGCAGCGTACCGAGGGGTATGGACACTGAAGCTTTCTTT.

The rearrangement joins TRBV5-1 to TRBJ1-1; D remains ambiguous. Per the germline V gene, CDR1 is SGHRS and CDR2 is YFSETQ. Trimming stripped 2 bases from V and 0 bases from J, with 8 bases between. The CDR3 contains 14 residues. CDR3: CASSFEGMNTEAFF. In nucleotides, the CDR3 is TGCGCCAGCAGCTTCGAGGGAATGAACACTGAAGCTTTCTTT.

The CDR3 nucleotides read TGTGCCAGCAGCTTACGAGGTAGCGGCAGCTCCTACAATGAGCAGTTCTTC. This gives the protein CASSLRGSGSSYNEQFF. The rearrangement joins TRBV7-9 to TRBJ2-1, with a tentative D call TRBD2 (6 bases). With 2 bases removed from V and 0 bases from J, the gap between germline ends came to 14 bases. Germline V gene data show CDR1 as SEHNR and CDR2 as FQNEAQ (reference sequence). This CDR3 has 17 amino acids.

The chain links TRBV28 to TRBJ1-5; D ambiguous. Per the germline V gene, CDR1 is MDHEN and CDR2 is SYDVKM. CDR3 length: 18 residues. Trimming removed 0 bases from V and 3 bases from J, with 18 bases in between. The CDR3 DNA is TGTGCCAGCAGTTTATGGTCCCCCAAGGGTGGGGACAATCAGCCCCAGCATTTT. Translating it yields CASSLWSPKGGDNQPQHF.

This clonotype was counted a few times. V usage is TRBV27 and J usage is TRBJ1-5; no clear D gene. The CDR3 sequence is 11 residues long. The V gene's germline CDR1 is MNHEY and CDR2 SMNVEV (reference sequence). The V end was cut by 9 bases, the J end by 7 bases, with 10 bases between. CDR3: CASGFRQPQHF. For the CDR3, the DNA is TGTGCCAGTGGATTTAGGCAGCCCCAGCATTTT.

The table lists this clonotype with many counts. The chain links TRBV3-1 to TRBJ1-2; 9 nucleotides align to TRBD1. The germline gives CDR1 LGHDT, CDR2 YNNKEL (reference sequence). The CDR3 contains 14 residues. Trimming took 3 bases from V and 7 from J; bases not matched to a gene: 6. The CDR3 here is CASSQVQGAFGYTF. The CDR3 coding sequence is TGTGCCAGCAGCCAGGTACAGGGGGCGTTTGGCTACACCTTC.

The V gene is TRBV15, the J gene TRBJ2-5, with D possibly TRBD1 on 6 matching bases. The last part of the DNA fits TRBJ2-1 better; the J call may be wrong. CDR1 is LNHNV and CDR2 is YYDKDF in the germline V gene (reference sequence). The CDR3 is made up of 15 amino acids. CDR3 sequence (DNA): TGTGCCACCAGCAGAGATAGGGACACCTTGAAGGCCCAGTTCTTC. Protein sequence: CATSRDRDTLKAQFF.

The rearrangement joins TRBV9 to TRBJ2-2; the D is unclear. Germline lookup yields CDR1 SGDLS and CDR2 YYNGEE. V was clipped by 2 bases and J by 5 bases, with 10 bases between them. The CDR3 is made up of 14 amino acids. Written as DNA, the CDR3 is TGTGCCAGCAGCGTCGGCCATTCTACCGGGGAGCTGTTTTTT. This sequence encodes CASSVGHSTGELFF.

This clonotype was counted between two and nine times. The J gene is TRBJ1-5, the V gene TRBV6-1, with D uncertain. Germline lookup yields CDR1 MNHNS and CDR2 SASEGT. V was pared by 6 bases and J by 0 bases, with 6 bases between. The CDR3 is 13 amino acids. The CDR3 is CASSVFSNQPQHF. The CDR3 DNA reads TGTGCCAGCAGCGTATTTAGCAATCAGCCCCAGCATTTT.

This clonotype has a handful of counts. J is TRBJ1-6 and V is TRBV6-1; the D gene is possibly TRBD1 (6 bases). The CDR3 covers 14 residues. Germline loops: CDR1 MNHNS, CDR2 SASEGT. Trimming removed 6 bases at V and 9 bases at J, with 15 bases between. The CDR3 sequence is CASSPRGGGSPLHF. For the CDR3, the DNA is TGTGCCAGCAGCCCAAGGGGGGGAGGTTCACCCCTCCACTTT.

Turning to this clonotype: A read error may account for a junction end that differs from germline. The chain links TRBV7-3 to TRBJ1-5, with unresolved D. This CDR3 is built from 13 residues. Germline CDR1 reads SGHTA; CDR2 reads FQGTGA. The CDR3 sequence is CASSQKYGQPQHF. CDR3 DNA: TGCGCCAGCAGCCAGAAGTACGGGCAGCCCCAGCATTTT. Combining the CDR3 with reference TRBV7-3 and TRBJ1-5 gives the whole variable domain GAGVSQTPSNKVTEKGKYVELRCDPISGHTALYWYRQSLGQGPEFLIYFQGTGAADDSGLPNDRFFAVRPEGSVSTLKIQRTERGDSAVYLCASSQKYGQPQHFGDGTRLSIL.

This clonotype was seen many times. The V call is TRBV11-2, the J call TRBJ2-7; D call uncertain. The CDR3 is 14 amino acids. The germline V gene has CDR1 SGHAT and CDR2 FQNNGV. V lost 0 bases, J lost 2 bases, and 8 bases lay in between. CDR3 amino acids: CASSLEGAAYEQYF. The CDR3 region has the DNA TGTGCCAGCAGCTTAGAAGGCGCGGCCTACGAGCAGTACTTC.

The chain links TRBV12-3 or TRBV12-4 to TRBJ2-1; 9 bases line up with TRBD1. The CDR3 consists of 15 residues. Trimming at V came to 3 bases and at J to 6 bases, leaving 6 bases not matched to a gene. For the CDR3, the DNA is TGTGCCAGCAGTTTCCTCGGACAGGGGTTCAATGAGCAGTTCTTC. Its protein product is CASSFLGQGFNEQFF.

This clonotype came up once. This rearrangement joins TRBV12-3 or TRBV12-4 to TRBJ1-4; D is unclear. V was clipped by 6 bases and J by 4 bases, with 18 bases between them. This CDR3 contains 16 residues. This chain's CDR3 is CASSRRLGLSNEKLFF. The CDR3 DNA follows: TGTGCCAGCAGCCGTCGCCTCGGACTAAGTAATGAAAAACTGTTTTTT.

There are a few counts of this clonotype. An end of the junction differs from the germline gene, which may be a read error. The V and J genes are TRBV5-1 and TRBJ2-7; 13 positions match TRBD2. CDR1 is SGHRS and CDR2 is YFSETQ in the germline V gene. The length of the CDR3 is 15 residues. CDR3 nucleotide sequence: TGCGCCAGCAGCTGGACTAGCGGGAGCTCCTACGAGCGGTACTTC. Its translation is CASSWTSGSSYERYF.

V usage is TRBV7-9 and J usage is TRBJ2-7; D is ambiguous. The CDR3 runs 12 residues. V was shortened by 5 bases and J by 3 bases, with 8 bases between the two germline ends. CDR1 SEHNR and CDR2 FQNEAQ come from the germline V gene (reference sequence). The CDR3: CASSAEFYEQYF. CDR3 in DNA: TGTGCCAGCAGCGCCGAGTTCTACGAGCAGTACTTC.

J is TRBJ1-2 and V is TRBV20-1; D is unclear. This CDR3 is 15 amino acids long. Between the trimmed V and J ends, which lost 0 bases and 4 bases, there was a span of 15 bases. Germline V lookup: CDR1 DFQATT, CDR2 SNEGSKA (reference sequence). The CDR3 here is CSARDIGSSSYGYTF. Here the CDR3 DNA reads TGCAGTGCTAGAGATATAGGGTCTTCGAGCTATGGCTACACCTTC.

The chain links TRBV11-3 to TRBJ2-1; TRBD2 aligns across 11 bases. V lost 0 bases, J lost 6 bases, and 4 bases stayed unmatched. The germline gives CDR1 SGHNT, CDR2 YENEEA. This CDR3 has 16 amino acids. CDR3 in amino acids: CASSLEGSGRGNEQFF. For the CDR3, the DNA is TGTGCCAGCAGCTTAGAAGGTAGCGGGAGGGGCAATGAGCAGTTCTTC.

In this sample, this clonotype turned up a few times. The chain carries TRBV4-1 and TRBJ2-7; D is perhaps TRBD2 (5 bases). This CDR3 comprises 13 residues. The germline CDR1 and CDR2 sequences are MGHRA and YSYEKL. Trimming removed 3 bases from V and 4 bases from J, with 10 bases in between. This chain's CDR3 is CASSHPLGYEQYF. CDR3 bases: TGCGCCAGCAGCCACCCACTAGGATACGAGCAGTACTTC.

This clonotype was observed many times. This rearrangement joins TRBV2 to TRBJ2-3; 7 bases map to TRBD2. The CDR3 extends over 14 amino acids. Germline loops: CDR1 SNHLY, CDR2 FYNNEI. J lost 2 bases, V lost 7 bases, and 6 bases had no gene match. The CDR3 here is CASTKRDPTDTQYF. CDR3 nucleotides: TGTGCCAGCACCAAGCGGGACCCCACAGATACGCAGTATTTT.

This clonotype has only one observation. The chain employs TRBV15 and TRBJ2-3; the match to TRBD2 covers 10 bases. The CDR3 spans 16 residues. Losses at the gene ends were 5 bases for V and 6 bases for J; bases not matched to a gene: 11. Per the germline V gene, CDR1 is LNHNV and CDR2 is YYDKDF (reference sequence). CDR3 in DNA: TGTGCCACCAGCCTGAGCGGGAGGGCCTTAGGCGATACGCAGTATTTT. Amino acids: CATSLSGRALGDTQYF. Full variable domain (outside the CDR3, taken from reference TRBV15 and TRBJ2-3): DAMVIQNPRYQVTQFGKPVTLSCSQTLNHNVMYWYQQKSSQAPKLLFHYYDKDFNNEADTPDNFQSRRPNTSFCFLDIRSPGLGDTAMYLCATSLSGRALGDTQYFGPGTRLTVL.

In the case of this clonotype: Germline is not matched at one junction end, which may reflect a read error. The chain is built from TRBV11-2 and TRBJ2-1, with D uncertain. From germline, CDR1 is SGHAT and CDR2 FQNNGV. The CDR3 extends over 14 amino acids. The CDR3 sequence: CASSPRARYNEQFF. CDR3 in DNA: TGTGCTAGCAGCCCGAGAGCGAGATATAATGAGCAGTTCTTC.

The chain recombines TRBV7-9 with TRBJ2-7, with D hard to call. The CDR3 consists of 12 residues. The V end was cut by 3 bases, the J end by 4 bases, with 7 bases between. Per the germline V gene, CDR1 is SEHNR and CDR2 is FQNEAQ (reference sequence). CDR3 region: CASSFLQYEQYF. DNA of the CDR3: TGTGCCAGCAGCTTCCTTCAATACGAGCAGTACTTC.

The chain carries TRBV19 and TRBJ2-3; D gene unclear. There are 14 residues in the CDR3. V lost 3 bases and J lost 6, with 13 bases in between. Germline CDR1 is LNHDA and CDR2 is SQIVND (reference sequence). CDR3 DNA sequence: TGTGCCAGTAGTATGGGCCGACAAAGGGATACGCAGTATTTT. It codes for CASSMGRQRDTQYF.

The rearrangement joins TRBV6-1 to TRBJ2-4; TRBD1 is a possible D gene (7 bases). Deletions cut 5 bases from V and 7 bases from J, with 21 bases between. The CDR3 is 16 amino acids. The germline V gene encodes CDR1 MNHNS and CDR2 SASEGT. The CDR3 loop reads CASSTGGGSIGNIQYF. The CDR3 nucleotides are TGTGCCAGCAGTACCGGAGGGGGCAGCATCGGGAACATTCAGTACTTC.

This clonotype was counted between two and nine times. V and J are TRBV6-1 and TRBJ2-3; TRBD2 agrees at 13 bases. Trimming removed 6 bases from V and 2 bases from J; junction bases left unmatched: 11. This CDR3 is 18 amino acids long. From germline, CDR1 is MNHNS and CDR2 SASEGT. CDR3: CASRNGLAGDGITDTQYF. The CDR3, as DNA: TGTGCCAGCAGGAATGGACTAGCGGGAGACGGAATCACAGATACGCAGTATTTT.

V and J are TRBV12-3 or TRBV12-4 and TRBJ1-2, with D possibly TRBD1 on 6 matching bases. The germline V and J ends were trimmed by 5 bases and 6 bases, with 13 bases remaining between them. This CDR3 has 13 residues. CDR3 sequence: CASSPTGYHGYTF. CDR3 in DNA: TGTGCCAGCAGTCCCACAGGGTACCATGGCTACACCTTC.